This TCR beta chain originates from a study of neoadjuvant nivolumab and ipilimumab in lung cancer. Germline CDR1 SEHNR, CDR2 FQNEAQ (reference sequence). The CDR3 is 13 residues long. V shed 7 bases and J 6 bases; nucleotides not matched to a gene: 8. This clone appeared once. Its antigen is unidentified. Sequencing was performed with immunoSEQ multiplex PCR; in TCRdb, only in-frame clones are kept and a portion is missing. The sample yields some 38,000 clones, about 91% seen once. Study results and limitations: TCR richness and clonality were higher in tumors than adjacent uninvolved lung.

The chain joins TRBV7-9 to TRBJ2-7, with 8 bases matching TRBD1. The source was peripheral blood, collected before neoadjuvant nivolumab, alone or with ipilimumab. The receptor's source is an adult with non-small cell lung cancer. In nucleotides, the CDR3 is TGTGCCAGCAACGTAGCAGGGGGCTTCGAGCAGTACTTC. As protein: CASNVAGGFEQYF.